This T cell receptor beta chain was sequenced in a study of identical twins (dated by TCRdb to 2016 to 2018). About the full investigation: The study deep-sequenced TCR alpha and beta repertoires from monozygotic twins, unrelated adults of various ages and cord blood to test whether fetal clonotypes persist. To rule out contamination, the twin experiments were replicated at different times with different library preparation protocols. The full study reports these points: Out-of-frame TCR alpha sharing in monozygotic twins was systematically underestimated by recombination models, whereas sharing between unrelated individuals was in agreement with the recombination models. The excess sharing between twins in beta out-of-frame sequences was weaker because fewer shared sequences reduced the signal-to-noise ratio. Fewer insertions were carried by abundant cord blood beta clonotypes, a similar but weaker trend appeared in young adult naive repertoires, and no such trend appeared in memory repertoires. Invariant T cells such as MAIT and iNKT could partly confound zero-insertion analyses, though diverse VJ usage argued against this for most clonotypes. Compared with coincidental sharing between unrelated individuals, out-of-frame TCR alpha sequences shared between twins had an excess of sequences with low generation probability. Because the same donors could not be followed over many years, the conclusions depended on cross-sectional statistical analysis.

This clonotype has at least ten counts. There is no known antigen for this receptor. Base-call qualities are not available, and no considerably larger clone is one nucleotide away. The library was made by 5' RACE. The run used an Illumina HiSeq 2000. A universal primer binding site was added through template switching, and the final cDNA carried a unique molecular identifier so that TCR cDNA molecules could be counted accurately. Specific primers in the conserved constant-segment region were used to synthesize first-strand cDNA for the TCR alpha and beta chains. To control for contamination, each cDNA library was double barcoded with a SMART-Mk sample barcode plus Illumina barcodes. Two successive PCR steps introduced TruSeq adapter sequences along with Illumina sample barcodes. The Illumina HiSeq platform was used with custom primers to sequence TCR alpha and beta cDNA libraries. The original pipeline was this. MiGEC was used to process raw reads and extract unique molecular identifiers, and MiXCR was used to find CDR3 positions. Recombination models were inferred per individual with the repgenHMM and IGoR tools using an EM algorithm. The tcR package in R was used for shared clonotype analysis, with sharing normalized by the product of cloneset sizes. To study raw recombination free of thymic and clonal selection effects, out-of-frame nonproductive sequences were analyzed. TCRdb itself trimmed the public reads at Q25 with fastp, ran MiXCR and retained productive beta chains. Rows with a matching CDR3 protein are joined into one entry that keeps the most common DNA and genes. The V and J calls, along with clone size, are taken from TCRdb and not from the paper's own processing. Recorded for this sample are about 690,000 distinct CDR3 sequences; roughly 6% of them occurred a single time. The ten largest clones represent roughly 2% of the sample.

For CDR1 and CDR2, the germline V gene (reference sequence) lists SGHKS and YYEKEE. A distance of 19 bases separates the germline ends of V and J, which lose 4 bases and 2 bases respectively. The CDR3, from cysteine to phenylalanine, totals 16 residues. The only DNA kept is the CDR3, 48 bases in frame from the first base. All donors were healthy Caucasians. The study also sequenced three unrelated non-twin adults: a male aged 18 to 29, a male aged 50 to 59 and a female aged 50 to 59. Miltenyi CD45RO+ enrichment and human naive T-cell isolation kits were used to isolate memory (CD45RO+) and naive T cells from PBMC.

Here the chain combines TRBV5-5 and TRBJ2-7; the D gene is perhaps TRBD1 or TRBD2, each of them matching over 5 bases. The sequenced sample consisted of naive T cells sorted from blood. Reading the label with the study, this specimen's cell subset or site is: cells isolated with a human naive T-cell isolation kit. The sequence was collected from a man aged 18 to 30 in good health. The CDR3 amino acid sequence is: CASSPRGGTEPYEQYF. The DNA reads TGTGCCAGCAGCCCGAGGGGCGGAACGGAGCCCTACGAGCAGTACTTC.